This T cell receptor beta chain was sequenced for a study of radiation and T cells in renal cell carcinoma (dated by TCRdb to 2019 to 2021). The study in broad terms: The samples were obtained from a clinical trial, where primary renal cell carcinomas were treated with 15 Gy stereotactic body radiation therapy and then removed by nephrectomy 4 weeks afterward. In total, 50 to 60 samples underwent TCR beta sequencing: 25 or so tumors plus 27 peripheral blood samples. Across all 55 or so samples, several million unique CDR3 nucleotide sequences encoding roughly 2,800,000 unique CDR3 amino acid sequences were identified. Points the paper makes about the study in general: In blood, the top tumor clonotypes increased from baseline to 2 weeks after radiation and then shrank by 4 weeks, which suggests a temporary expansion of tumor-resident clones. With a single-armed trial design, the study had no way to address how radiation dose or scheduling affects the TCR repertoire. Dynamics of the blood repertoire were not tracked past 4 weeks after treatment. Because pretreatment tumor biopsies were not available, the baseline intratumoral presence of clonotypes could not be determined.

TCR beta libraries were generated from genomic DNA with the immunoSEQ kit, following the manufacturer's recommendations. For library preparation, a first multiplex PCR was performed with proprietary primers, followed by a second PCR in which unique barcodes were added, and bead cleanups were performed after each round. A positive control reaction and a negative control reaction, both provided in the kit, were run with every batch of samples. The final libraries underwent checking on an Agilent 4200 TapeStation D1000 ScreenTape, volumetric pooling, and quantification by qPCR. An Illumina NextSeq500 fitted with a MidOutput 150-cycle cartridge performed the sequencing, running 156 Read1 cycles and 15 Index1 cycles with the kit's custom primers. The pooled library was loaded at about 0.96 pM, and approximately 19% PhiX control was spiked in. In the original analysis: Vendor-processed data were analyzed in R, with a clonotype defined as all T cells sharing the same CDR3 nucleotide sequence. In the clone abundance analyses, frequencies in each sample were normalized to that sample's 10,000 most abundant clones. Public T cell clones, which averaged fewer than five per sample, were removed prior to analysis. Tumor-enriched and baseline blood-enriched clonotypes were defined by at least a 32-fold difference in abundance between compartments. A beta-binomial differential abundance model was used to identify clonotypes that expanded or contracted between blood time points. Similarity between tumor and blood repertoires was quantified using the Baroni-Urbani and Buser coefficient, and groups were compared with two-tailed Wilcoxon tests in R. TCRdb stores this immuneACCESS table with in-frame sequences only. Part of the clones is absent; in the studies checked, under half of the shortfall reflects unresolved V genes, and no reason is known for the rest. For V, J and clone size, that table is used; D and trimming come from the DNA. The sample table holds 150,000 or so clones, of which less than 90% were seen once. Roughly 4% of the sample goes to the ten largest clones.

CDR1 and CDR2 (SGHNT, YYREEE) derive from the germline V gene (reference sequence). V is cut back by 3 bases and J by 4 bases, with 6 bases in the junction unmatched. Including the terminal cysteine and phenylalanine, the CDR3 comprises 15 residues. Only CDR3 DNA is held: 45 bases, read in frame from base 1. Notes on this clone: Its antigen specificity is not known. The input lacks base qualities; no much larger clone sits a single base away.

Per the publication, the time point label means: baseline pretreatment blood. This specimen's treatment or condition label, per the study, means: 15 Gy SBRT to primary tumor, nephrectomy 4 weeks later. To track tumor-enriched clonotypes, serial peripheral blood was sampled from radiation-treated patients at baseline and at 2 weeks and 4 weeks after SBRT. Every patient's renal cell carcinoma showed clear cell pathology. Genomic DNA for TCR sequencing was prepared using the QIAamp DNA Blood Mini Kit (Qiagen). The analyses included just those samples that passed every quality control check. This sample comprised blood, obtained from a patient whose treatment included radiotherapy and nephrectomy. The source of this sequence is a woman aged 70 to 79 with renal cell carcinoma. The chain joins TRBV5-4 to TRBJ2-2, and TRBD1 matches 7 of the central bases. At the DNA level, the sequence is TGTGCCAGCAGCTCAGGGGGAGTGGGCACCGGGGAGCTGTTTTTT. This gives the protein CASSSGGVGTGELFF.